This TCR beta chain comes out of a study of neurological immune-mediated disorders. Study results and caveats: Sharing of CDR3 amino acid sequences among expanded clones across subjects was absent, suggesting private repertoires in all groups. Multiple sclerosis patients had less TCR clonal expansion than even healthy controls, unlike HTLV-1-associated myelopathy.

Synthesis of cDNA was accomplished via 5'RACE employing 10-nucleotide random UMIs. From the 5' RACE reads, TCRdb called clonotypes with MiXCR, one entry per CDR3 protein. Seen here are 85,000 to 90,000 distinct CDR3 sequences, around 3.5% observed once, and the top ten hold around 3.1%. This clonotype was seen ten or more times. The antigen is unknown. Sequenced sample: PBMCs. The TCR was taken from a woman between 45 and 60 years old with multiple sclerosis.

CDR3 in amino acids: CASSFLGGTGELFF. The CDR3 DNA follows: TGTGCCAGCAGCTTCTTGGGGGGAACCGGGGAGCTGTTTTTT. The rearrangement links TRBV7-3 to TRBJ2-2; TRBD2 might be the D (6 bases). V lost 3 bases, J lost 5 bases, and 10 bases lay in between. The CDR3 sequence is 14 residues long. Germline loops: CDR1 SGHTA, CDR2 FQGTGA.